This TCR beta chain was obtained from a study of cytomegalovirus exposure and HLA in healthy donors. Note on this clone: Its antigen is unknown.

Overall study findings and caveats: Overall, around 150 TCR beta chains were annotated as cytomegalovirus-associated. Whilst most TCR sequences proved rare, a subset of public TCRs occurred across many donors. A later analysis by the authors found several of the most significant clusters apparently linked to common viral pathogens.

Researchers ran the PCR with 60 Vbeta and 13 Jbeta primers. Method: immunoSEQ multiplex PCR; TCRdb's copy keeps in-frame clones and lacks some. The profile shows about 130,000 clones, about 73% of them singletons. Trimming shortened V by 11 bases and J by 0 bases, and 17 bases separated the two germline ends. The length of the CDR3 is 15 residues. CDR1 is MNHNS and CDR2 is SASEGT in the germline V gene. This chain uses TRBV6-1 with TRBJ2-1; D possibly corresponds to TRBD1 (5 bases). Sequencing input: PBMCs. This clonotype was sampled from a woman aged 55-70 years in good health and CMV-seropositive. The CDR3 sequence is CAAVWGGSSYNEQFF. The CDR3 DNA is TGTGCCGCGGTATGGGGCGGAAGCTCCTACAATGAGCAGTTCTTC.